The entry below describes one TCR beta chain. The sample originates from a study of blood T cell repertoires in COVID-19. This CDR3 is built from 14 residues. Trimming cost V 4 bases and J 3 bases; bases outside gene matches: 5. Germline V gene sequence: CDR1 SGHNT, CDR2 YYREEE (reference sequence). The table came from immunoSEQ multiplex PCR; TCRdb's copy has only in-frame clones and leaves some out. Among around 230,000 clones, approximately 84% were seen once, and the ten largest hold around 10%. The gene calls are TRBV5-4 and TRBJ2-7; 9 positions agree with TRBD1. The sample consisted of peripheral blood. The receptor was derived from a man in his fifties with COVID-19, enrolled during active disease. In DNA form, the CDR3 reads TGTGCCAGCAGCCCAAGGGACAGGGACTACGAGCAGTACTTC. Encoded protein: CASSPRDRDYEQYF.